Listed here is a single T cell receptor (beta chain). Its antigen remains unidentified. This sample was taken from a study of T cell responses to AZD1222 COVID-19 vaccine. General study points: Two AZD1222 administrations were followed by greater Spike-specific TCR breadth and depth.

This CDR3 has 13 residues. CDR1 and CDR2 from the germline V gene are SGHDT and YYEEEE. V gave up 2 bases and J gave up 0 bases, with 5 bases separating them. Profiled with immunoSEQ multiplex PCR; TCRdb holds only in-frame clones, not every one. The repertoire holds around 67,000 clones, roughly 84% seen once, with under 7.5% in the top ten. This specimen was peripheral blood, taken on day 0 of AZD1222 vaccination. The chain is built from TRBV5-6 and TRBJ1-2; D is unclear. This clonotype was obtained from an adult in good health. DNA of the CDR3: TGTGCCAGCAGCTTCCTCACTAACTATGGCTACACCTTC. This translates into CASSFLTNYGYTF.